The 11 T cell receptor beta chains in this list originate from one sample, sequenced in a study of blood T cell repertoires in COVID-19. Using immunoSEQ multiplex PCR, the repertoire was profiled, and TCRdb retains in-frame clones only, with some absent. This sample has under 200,000 clones; approximately 80% occur once, and the top ten carry 10% to 15%. Input material: PBMCs or T cells enriched from blood (not recorded which). Receptor source: an older woman who had recovered from COVID-19.

This rearrangement joins TRBV3-1 (or the pseudogene TRBV3-2) to TRBJ2-7; D is uncertain. Looked up from germline, CDR1 is LGHDT and CDR2 is YNNKEL (reference sequence). CDR3 length: 12 residues. V was pared by 0 bases and J by 7 bases, with 7 bases between. CDR3 sequence (DNA): TGTGCCAGCAGCCAAGATTGGGCAGAGCAGTACTTC. It encodes CASSQDWAEQYF.

The rearrangement joins TRBV11-2 to TRBJ2-7; 7 bases match TRBD1. In germline, CDR1 is SGHAT, CDR2 FQNNGV. V lost 6 bases and J lost 6; bases outside the gene matches: 11. The CDR3 runs 14 residues. The CDR3 spells CASRRPGTVLEQYF. In nucleotides, the CDR3 is TGTGCCAGCAGACGCCCCGGGACAGTTCTCGAGCAGTACTTC.

This clone was seen just once. Written as DNA, the CDR3 is TGCGCCAGCAGCAGGGACAGGGGTGAGACCCAGTACTTC. It encodes CASSRDRGETQYF. The V call is TRBV5-1, the J call TRBJ2-5; 10 positions agree with TRBD1. Germline V lookup: CDR1 SGHRS, CDR2 YFSETQ. The CDR3 runs 13 residues. The V gene end was trimmed by 4 bases and the J gene end by 5 bases; junction bases not matched to a gene: 2.

A note on this clone: Within the sample, other DNA sequences also encode this same CDR3. The genes are TRBV28 and TRBJ2-1, with 7 positions matching TRBD2. Germline lookup yields CDR1 MDHEN and CDR2 SYDVKM. The length of the CDR3 is 12 residues. Losses at the gene ends were 3 bases for V and 16 bases for J; bases not matched to a gene: 9. The CDR3 DNA follows: TGTGCCAGCAGTTTGGAGGGGAGGGCCCAATTCTTC. Translating gives CASSLEGRAQFF. Full variable domain (missing parts from reference TRBV28 and TRBJ2-1): DVKVTQSSRYLVKRTGEKVFLECVQDMDHENMFWYRQDPGLGLRLIYFSYDVKMKEKGDIPEGYSVSREKKERFSLILESASTNQTSMYLCASSLEGRAQFFGPGTRLTVL.

The V gene is TRBV4-2, the J gene TRBJ2-3; 7 positions agree with TRBD1. CDR1 is LGHNA and CDR2 is YNFKEQ in the germline V gene. V dropped 1 base and J dropped 6; count of bases not matched to a gene: 4. The CDR3 extends over 14 amino acids. For the CDR3, the DNA is TGTGCCAGCAGCCAAGGACAGGGAATGGATACGCAGTATTTT. This gives the protein CASSQGQGMDTQYF.

CDR3: CASSDTGTSIFDEQFF. DNA for the CDR3: TGTGCCAGCAGTGATACCGGGACTAGCATCTTCGATGAGCAGTTCTTC. The chain uses TRBV2 and TRBJ2-1; 9 bases fit TRBD2. Trimming removed 3 bases from V and 8 bases from J; junction bases left unmatched: 11. The CDR3 loop spans 16 amino acids. Germline values: CDR1 SNHLY, CDR2 FYNNEI.

The chain carries TRBV6-5 and TRBJ2-6, with no clear D. CDR3 length equals 14 residues. V lost 5 bases and J 0 bases, leaving 5 bases between the germline ends. Germline values: CDR1 MNHEY, CDR2 SVGAGI. The CDR3 is CASSPHSGANVLTF. In DNA form, the CDR3 reads TGTGCCAGCAGTCCCCACTCTGGGGCCAACGTCCTGACTTTC.

The chain carries TRBV4-1 and TRBJ1-1; 11 bases map to TRBD1. J lost 3 bases, V lost 1 base, and 7 bases had no gene match. Germline V lookup: CDR1 MGHRA, CDR2 YSYEKL. There are 17 residues in the CDR3. This CDR3 reads CASSQARTGGLDTEAFF. The CDR3 DNA sequence: TGCGCCAGCAGCCAAGCGAGGACAGGGGGCTTAGACACTGAAGCTTTCTTT.

The rearrangement joins TRBV7-9 to TRBJ1-5; tentatively, D is TRBD1 (6 bases). V dropped 1 base and J dropped 5 bases, with 6 bases sitting between them. In germline, CDR1 is SEHNR, CDR2 FQNEAQ (reference sequence). There are 13 residues in the CDR3. CDR3 in DNA: TGTGCCAGCAGCTTAGACAGGGATCAGCCCCAGCATTTT. The encoded protein is CASSLDRDQPQHF.

The gene calls are TRBV27 and TRBJ2-5, with D unclear. CDR3 length equals 17 residues. Germline loops: CDR1 MNHEY, CDR2 SMNVEV (reference sequence). Trimming pared 8 bases from V and 4 bases from J, leaving 26 bases between. CDR3 nucleotide sequence: TGTGCCAGCGGATCCCCTATGGGCCCAAACAATGGAGAGACCCAGTACTTC. This codes for CASGSPMGPNNGETQYF.

V and J are TRBV7-2 and TRBJ1-4; tentatively, D is TRBD1 (5 bases). Trimming removed 4 bases from V and 7 bases from J, with 13 bases in between. This CDR3 region has 14 residues. The germline V gene has CDR1 SGHTA and CDR2 FQGNSA. CDR3 coding DNA: TGTGCCAGCAGCTCCGGGGTGGGGGGTGAAAAACTGTTTTTT. Translation gives CASSSGVGGEKLFF.